What follows is one TCR beta chain and its context. This sample is part of a study of CD8 T cells in Susac syndrome. V lost 2 bases and J 0 bases, leaving 11 bases between the germline ends. Per germline, CDR1 SGHRS and CDR2 YFSETQ. This CDR3 is built from 16 residues. Sequencing targeted TCR beta in blood CD8+ and CD4+ T cells. The authors negatively isolated CD8+ and CD4+ T cells and FACS-enriched TEMRA cells. It was with random hexamers that about 0.45 to 1 ug RNA was reverse transcribed. Across 54 Vbeta and 13 Jbeta, TCR beta CDR3 was amplified with immunoSEQ multiplex PCR. Using its own MiXCR run on the immunoSEQ multiplex PCR reads, TCRdb lists one record per CDR3 protein. Here the sample spans some 200,000 distinct CDR3 sequences, about 95% being singletons.

Sequencing was carried out using CD4+ T cells from PBMCs. The chain links TRBV5-1 to TRBJ2-2; unclear D gene. This sequence was found in a human donor with multiple sclerosis. The DNA for the CDR3 is TGCGCCAGCAGCTTCGGTTCTTCAGCGAACACCGGGGAGCTGTTTTTT. It encodes CASSFGSSANTGELFF.